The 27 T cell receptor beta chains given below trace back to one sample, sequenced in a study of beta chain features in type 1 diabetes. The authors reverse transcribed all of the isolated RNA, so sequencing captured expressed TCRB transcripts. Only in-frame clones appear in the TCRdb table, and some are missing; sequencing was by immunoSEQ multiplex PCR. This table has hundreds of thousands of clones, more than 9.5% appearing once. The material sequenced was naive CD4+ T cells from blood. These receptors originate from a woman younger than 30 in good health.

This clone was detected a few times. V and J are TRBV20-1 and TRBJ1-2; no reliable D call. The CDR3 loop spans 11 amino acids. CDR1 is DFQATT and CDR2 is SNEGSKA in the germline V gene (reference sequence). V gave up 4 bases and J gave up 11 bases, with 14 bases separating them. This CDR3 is CSATRGERYTF. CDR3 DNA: TGCAGTGCTACCCGTGGGGAAAGATACACCTTC.

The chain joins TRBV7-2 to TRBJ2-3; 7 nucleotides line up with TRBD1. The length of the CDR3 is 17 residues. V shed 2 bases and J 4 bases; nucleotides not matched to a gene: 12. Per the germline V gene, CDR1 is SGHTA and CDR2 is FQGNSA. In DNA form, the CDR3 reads TGTGCCAGCAGCTTAACTGGGCGGACAGGCCCCCCAGATACGCAGTATTTT. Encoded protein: CASSLTGRTGPPDTQYF.

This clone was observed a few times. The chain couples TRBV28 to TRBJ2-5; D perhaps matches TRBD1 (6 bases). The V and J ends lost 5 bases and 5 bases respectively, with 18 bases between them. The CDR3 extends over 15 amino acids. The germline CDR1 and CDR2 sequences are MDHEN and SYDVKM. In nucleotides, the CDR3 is TGTGCCAGCAGTGTAACAGGGTACTCCGGGGAGACCCAGTACTTC. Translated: CASSVTGYSGETQYF.

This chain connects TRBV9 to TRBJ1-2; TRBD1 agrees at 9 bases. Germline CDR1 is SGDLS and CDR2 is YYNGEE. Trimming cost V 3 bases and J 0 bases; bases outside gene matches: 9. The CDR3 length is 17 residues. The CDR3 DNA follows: TGTGCCAGCAGCGCCCACGGGACAGGGCAAGCTAACTATGGCTACACCTTC. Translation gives CASSAHGTGQANYGYTF. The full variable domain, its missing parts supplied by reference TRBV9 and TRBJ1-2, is DSGVTQTPKHLITATGQRVTLRCSPRSGDLSVYWYQQSLDQGLQFLIQYYNGEERAKGNILERFSAQQFPDLHSELNLSSLELGDSALYFCASSAHGTGQANYGYTFGSGTRLTVV.

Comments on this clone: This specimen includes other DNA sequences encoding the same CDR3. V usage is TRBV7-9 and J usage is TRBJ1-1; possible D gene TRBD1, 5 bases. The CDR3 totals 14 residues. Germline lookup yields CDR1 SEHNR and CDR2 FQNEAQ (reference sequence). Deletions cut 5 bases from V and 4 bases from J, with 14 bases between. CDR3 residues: CASSLTGLGTEAFF. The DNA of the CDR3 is TGTGCCAGCAGCCTTACAGGATTGGGCACTGAAGCTTTCTTT.

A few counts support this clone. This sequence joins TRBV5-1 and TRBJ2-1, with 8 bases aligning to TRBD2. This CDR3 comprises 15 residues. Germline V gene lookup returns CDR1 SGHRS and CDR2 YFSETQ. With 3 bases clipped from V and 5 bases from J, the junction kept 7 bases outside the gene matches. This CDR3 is CASSYIAGSDNEQFF. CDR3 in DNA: TGCGCCAGCAGCTATATAGCGGGATCCGACAATGAGCAGTTCTTC.

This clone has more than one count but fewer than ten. The CDR3 DNA follows: TGTGCCAGCATCGCTAGCGGGAGGGTGTGGGAGCAGTTCTTC. It is translated as CASIASGRVWEQFF. This chain uses TRBV7-2 with TRBJ2-1, with TRBD2 matching over 12 bases. The J segment lost 10 bases and the V segment lost 7 bases, leaving 8 bases of the junction unmatched. This CDR3 has 14 amino acids. The germline V gene encodes CDR1 SGHTA and CDR2 FQGNSA. Based on the CDR3 plus reference TRBV7-2 and TRBJ2-1, the full variable domain is GAGVSQSPSNKVTEKGKDVELRCDPISGHTALYWYRQSLGQGLEFLIYFQGNSAPDKSGLPSDRFSAERTGGSVSTLTIQRTQQEDSAVYLCASIASGRVWEQFFGPGTRLTVL.

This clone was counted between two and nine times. The CDR3 coding sequence is TGTGCCTGGAGTGTAGTTCAGGCGGGAGACGGAGTGTCCCAGTACTTC. This gives the protein CAWSVVQAGDGVSQYF. V and J are TRBV30 and TRBJ2-5; 7 bases agree with TRBD2. From germline, CDR1 is GTSNPN and CDR2 SVGIG (reference sequence). The trim removed 0 bases at V and 9 bases at J, leaving 16 bases unmatched. The CDR3 is 16 residues long. Complete variable domain (other parts from reference TRBV30 and TRBJ2-5): SQTIHQWPATLVQPVGSPLSLECTVEGTSNPNLYWYRQAAGRGLQLLFYSVGIGQISSEVPQNLSASRPQDRQFILSSKKLLLSDSGFYLCAWSVVQAGDGVSQYFGPGTRLLVL.

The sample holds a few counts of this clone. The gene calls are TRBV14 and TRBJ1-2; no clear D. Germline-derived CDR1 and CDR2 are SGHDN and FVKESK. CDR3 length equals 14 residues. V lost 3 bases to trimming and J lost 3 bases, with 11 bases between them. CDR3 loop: CASSQGISYYGYTF. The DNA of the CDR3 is TGTGCCAGCAGCCAGGGAATCTCCTACTATGGCTACACCTTC.

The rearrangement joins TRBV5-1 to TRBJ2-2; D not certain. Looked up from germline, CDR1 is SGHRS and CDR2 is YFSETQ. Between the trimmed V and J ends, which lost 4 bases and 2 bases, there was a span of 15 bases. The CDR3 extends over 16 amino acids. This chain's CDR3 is CASSHNPLTNTGELFF. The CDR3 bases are TGCGCCAGCAGCCATAACCCCTTGACTAACACCGGGGAGCTGTTTTTT.

DNA of the CDR3: TGTGCCAGCAGCGTCGAGCCTAGCCCAAGATCGGGCTACGAGCAGTACTTC. This codes for CASSVEPSPRSGYEQYF. V is TRBV9 and J is TRBJ2-7; tentative D call: TRBD2 (5 bases). The V gene lost 2 bases and the J gene lost 3 bases, with 21 bases spanning the gap. From germline, CDR1 is SGDLS and CDR2 YYNGEE. This CDR3 region has 17 residues.

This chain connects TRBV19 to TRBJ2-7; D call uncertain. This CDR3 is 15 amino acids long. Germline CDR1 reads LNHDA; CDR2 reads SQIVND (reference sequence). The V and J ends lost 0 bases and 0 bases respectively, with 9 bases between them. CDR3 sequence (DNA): TGTGCCAGTAGTATAGATCGGCGGAGCTCCTACGAGCAGTACTTC. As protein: CASSIDRRSSYEQYF.

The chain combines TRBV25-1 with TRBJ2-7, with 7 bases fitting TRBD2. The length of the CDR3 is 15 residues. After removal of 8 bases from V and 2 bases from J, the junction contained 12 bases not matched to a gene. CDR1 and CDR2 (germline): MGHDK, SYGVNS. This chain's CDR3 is CASHPIGGMAYEQYF. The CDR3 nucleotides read TGTGCCAGCCACCCTATCGGGGGGATGGCCTACGAGCAGTACTTC.

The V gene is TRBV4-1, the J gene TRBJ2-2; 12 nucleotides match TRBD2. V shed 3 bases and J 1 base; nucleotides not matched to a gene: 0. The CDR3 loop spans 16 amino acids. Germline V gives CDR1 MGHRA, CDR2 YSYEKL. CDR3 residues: CASSQGLAGNTGELFF. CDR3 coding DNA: TGCGCCAGCAGCCAGGGACTAGCGGGGAACACCGGGGAGCTGTTTTTT.

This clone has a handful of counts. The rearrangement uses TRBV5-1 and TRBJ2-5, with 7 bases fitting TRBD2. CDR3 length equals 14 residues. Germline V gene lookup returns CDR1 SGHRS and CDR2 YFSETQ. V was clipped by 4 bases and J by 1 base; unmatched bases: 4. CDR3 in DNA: TGCGCCAGCAGCCAGCTAGCGGTCCAAGAGACCCAGTACTTC. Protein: CASSQLAVQETQYF.

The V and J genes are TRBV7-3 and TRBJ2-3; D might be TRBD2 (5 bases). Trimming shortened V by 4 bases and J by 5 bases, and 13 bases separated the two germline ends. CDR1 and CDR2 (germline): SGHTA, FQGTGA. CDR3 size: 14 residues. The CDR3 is CASSSPWAGDTQYF. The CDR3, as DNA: TGTGCCAGCAGCTCCCCATGGGCGGGAGATACGCAGTATTTT.

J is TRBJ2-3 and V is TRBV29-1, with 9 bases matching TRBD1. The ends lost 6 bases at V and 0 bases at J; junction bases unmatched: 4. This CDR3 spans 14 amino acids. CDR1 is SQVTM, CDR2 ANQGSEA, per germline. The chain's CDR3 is CSVGTGLSTDTQYF. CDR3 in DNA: TGCAGCGTGGGGACAGGGCTTAGCACAGATACGCAGTATTTT.

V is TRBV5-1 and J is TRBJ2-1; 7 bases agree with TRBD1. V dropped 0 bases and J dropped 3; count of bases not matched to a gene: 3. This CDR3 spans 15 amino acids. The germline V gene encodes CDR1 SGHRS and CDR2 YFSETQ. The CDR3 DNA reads TGCGCCAGCAGCTTGGCGGGACAGTACTACAATGAGCAGTTCTTC. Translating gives CASSLAGQYYNEQFF.

Written as DNA, the CDR3 is TGTGCCAGCACCTCAGGAGGAGGGGGAATGGAGACCCAGTACTTC. It specifies CASTSGGGGMETQYF. This chain joins TRBV28 and TRBJ2-5; D may correspond to TRBD1 or TRBD2 (6 bases each). Germline loops: CDR1 MDHEN, CDR2 SYDVKM. The CDR3 loop spans 15 amino acids. The V end lost 7 bases, the J end lost 5 bases, and 20 bases lay between the germline ends.

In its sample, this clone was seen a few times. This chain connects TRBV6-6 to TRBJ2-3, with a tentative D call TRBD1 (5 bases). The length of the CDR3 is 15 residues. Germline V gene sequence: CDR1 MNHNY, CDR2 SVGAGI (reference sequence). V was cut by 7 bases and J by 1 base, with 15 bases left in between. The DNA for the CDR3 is TGTGCCAGCAATGTTGGACAAGGAGGCACAGATACGCAGTATTTT. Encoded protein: CASNVGQGGTDTQYF.

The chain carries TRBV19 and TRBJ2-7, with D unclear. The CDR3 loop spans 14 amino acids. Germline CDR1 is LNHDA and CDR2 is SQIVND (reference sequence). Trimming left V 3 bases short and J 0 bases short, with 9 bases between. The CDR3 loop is CASSIELNSYEQYV. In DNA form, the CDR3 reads TGTGCCAGTAGTATTGAGTTAAACTCCTACGAGCAGTACGTC.

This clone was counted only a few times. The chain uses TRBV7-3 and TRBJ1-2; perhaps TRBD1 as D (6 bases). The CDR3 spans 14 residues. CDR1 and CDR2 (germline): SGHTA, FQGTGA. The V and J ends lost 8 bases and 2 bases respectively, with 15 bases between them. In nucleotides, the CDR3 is TGTGCCAGCGGCCCAGGGGCCAAGAACTATGGCTACACCTTC. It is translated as CASGPGAKNYGYTF.

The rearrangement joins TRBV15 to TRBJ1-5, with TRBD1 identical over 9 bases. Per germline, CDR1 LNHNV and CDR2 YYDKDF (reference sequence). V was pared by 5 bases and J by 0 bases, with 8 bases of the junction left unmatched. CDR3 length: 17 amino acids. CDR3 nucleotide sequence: TGTGCCACCAGCCCCGGGACAGGGACACATAGCAATCAGCCCCAGCATTTT. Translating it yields CATSPGTGTHSNQPQHF. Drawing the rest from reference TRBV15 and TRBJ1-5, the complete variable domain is DAMVIQNPRYQVTQFGKPVTLSCSQTLNHNVMYWYQQKSSQAPKLLFHYYDKDFNNEADTPDNFQSRRPNTSFCFLDIRSPGLGDTAMYLCATSPGTGTHSNQPQHFGDGTRLSIL.

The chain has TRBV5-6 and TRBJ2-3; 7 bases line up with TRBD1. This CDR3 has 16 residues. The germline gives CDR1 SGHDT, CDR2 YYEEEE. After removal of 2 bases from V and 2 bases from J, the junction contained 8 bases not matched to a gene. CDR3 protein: CASSFSRTGPTDTQYF. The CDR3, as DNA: TGTGCCAGCAGCTTCTCAAGGACAGGTCCCACAGATACGCAGTATTTT.

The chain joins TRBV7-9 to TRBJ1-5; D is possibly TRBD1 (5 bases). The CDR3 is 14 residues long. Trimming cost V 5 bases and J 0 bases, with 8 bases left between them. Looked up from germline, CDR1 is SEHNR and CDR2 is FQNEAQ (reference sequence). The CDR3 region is CASSRRDSNQPQHF. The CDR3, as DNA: TGTGCCAGCAGCCGCAGGGATAGCAATCAGCCCCAGCATTTT.

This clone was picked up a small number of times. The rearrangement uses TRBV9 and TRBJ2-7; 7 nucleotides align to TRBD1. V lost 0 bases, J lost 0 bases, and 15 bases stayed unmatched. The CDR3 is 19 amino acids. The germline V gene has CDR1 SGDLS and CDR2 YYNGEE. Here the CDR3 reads CASSVDLDIPGQYSYEQYF. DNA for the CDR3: TGTGCCAGCAGCGTAGACCTAGACATCCCGGGACAGTACTCCTACGAGCAGTACTTC.

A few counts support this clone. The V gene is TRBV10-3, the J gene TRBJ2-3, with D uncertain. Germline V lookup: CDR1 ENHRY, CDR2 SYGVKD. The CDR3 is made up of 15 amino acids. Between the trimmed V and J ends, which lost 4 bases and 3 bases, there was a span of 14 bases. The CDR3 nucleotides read TGTGCCATCAGTGCAAGAGGAGACCCTACAGATACGCAGTATTTT. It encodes CAISARGDPTDTQYF.